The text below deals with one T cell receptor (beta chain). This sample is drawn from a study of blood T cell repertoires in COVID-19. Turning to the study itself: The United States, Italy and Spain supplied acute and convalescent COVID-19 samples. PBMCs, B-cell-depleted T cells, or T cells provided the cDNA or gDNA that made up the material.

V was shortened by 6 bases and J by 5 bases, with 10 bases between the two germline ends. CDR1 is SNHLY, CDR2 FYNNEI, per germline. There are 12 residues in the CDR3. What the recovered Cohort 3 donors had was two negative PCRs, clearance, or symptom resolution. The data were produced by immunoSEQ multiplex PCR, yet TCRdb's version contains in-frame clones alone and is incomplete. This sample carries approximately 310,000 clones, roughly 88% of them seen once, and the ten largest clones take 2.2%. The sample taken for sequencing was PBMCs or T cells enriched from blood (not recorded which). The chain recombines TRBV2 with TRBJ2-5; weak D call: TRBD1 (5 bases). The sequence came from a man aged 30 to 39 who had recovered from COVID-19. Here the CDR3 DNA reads TGTGCCAGCAGAGGGGTCGGGGAGACCCAGTACTTC. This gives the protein CASRGVGETQYF.